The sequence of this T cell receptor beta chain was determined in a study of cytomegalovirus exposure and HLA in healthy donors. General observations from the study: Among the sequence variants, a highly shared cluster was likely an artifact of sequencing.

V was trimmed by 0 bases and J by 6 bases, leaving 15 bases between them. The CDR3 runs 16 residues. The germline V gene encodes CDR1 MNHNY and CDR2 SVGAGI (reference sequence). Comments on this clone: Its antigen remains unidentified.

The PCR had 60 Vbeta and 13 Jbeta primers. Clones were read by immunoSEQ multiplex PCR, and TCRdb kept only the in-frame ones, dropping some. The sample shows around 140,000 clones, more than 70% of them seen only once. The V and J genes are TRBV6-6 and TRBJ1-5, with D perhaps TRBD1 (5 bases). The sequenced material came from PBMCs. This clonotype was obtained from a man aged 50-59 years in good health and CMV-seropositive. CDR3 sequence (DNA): TGTGCCAGCAGTTACTCAACAGGAACAGCCACTCAGCCCCAGCATTTT. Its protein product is CASSYSTGTATQPQHF.